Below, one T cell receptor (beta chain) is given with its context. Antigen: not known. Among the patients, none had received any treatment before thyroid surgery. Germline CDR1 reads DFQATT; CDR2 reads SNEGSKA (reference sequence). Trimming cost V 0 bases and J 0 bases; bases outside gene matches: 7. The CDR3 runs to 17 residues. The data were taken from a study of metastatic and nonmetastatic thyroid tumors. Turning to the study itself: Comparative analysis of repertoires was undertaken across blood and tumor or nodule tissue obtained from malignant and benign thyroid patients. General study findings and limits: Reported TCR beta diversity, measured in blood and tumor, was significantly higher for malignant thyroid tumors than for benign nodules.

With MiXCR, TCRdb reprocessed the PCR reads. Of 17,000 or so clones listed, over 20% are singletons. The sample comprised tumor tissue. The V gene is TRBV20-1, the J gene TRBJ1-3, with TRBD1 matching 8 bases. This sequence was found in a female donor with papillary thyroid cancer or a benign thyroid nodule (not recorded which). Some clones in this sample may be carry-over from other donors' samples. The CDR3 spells CSARDITGGVSGNTIYF. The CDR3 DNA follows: TGCAGTGCTAGAGATATAACAGGGGGAGTCTCTGGAAACACCATATATTTT.